These 11 T cell receptor beta chains came from one sample sequenced in a study of blood T cell repertoires in COVID-19. Profiled with immunoSEQ multiplex PCR; TCRdb holds only in-frame clones, not every one. The sample yields 200,000 to 300,000 clones, about 86% seen once. Specimen: PBMCs or T cells enriched from blood (not recorded which). The source of these receptors is a woman aged 40 to 50 with acute COVID-19.

The chain combines TRBV27 with TRBJ2-7; a weak D match, TRBD2 (6 bases). This CDR3 has 15 amino acids. Germline-derived CDR1 and CDR2 are MNHEY and SMNVEV (reference sequence). Trimming stripped 7 bases from V and 1 base from J, with 17 bases between. CDR3 DNA: TGTGCCAGCACCCCTTCCGGGAGCACTTCCTACGAGCAGTACTTC. Its translation: CASTPSGSTSYEQYF.

DNA of the CDR3: TGTGCCACCGGCAGTACTGGCGGGGAGCAGTACTTC. This gives the protein CATGSTGGEQYF. This sequence joins TRBV3-1 (or the pseudogene TRBV3-2) and TRBJ2-7; a possible D gene is TRBD2 (5 bases). This CDR3 has 12 residues. The V gene lost 10 bases and the J gene lost 7 bases, with 17 bases spanning the gap. Germline V gene data show CDR1 as LGHDT and CDR2 as YNNKEL (reference sequence).

CDR3 coding DNA: TGTGCCTGGAGTGTAGGGGACAGGGGCTCCGAGCAGTACTTC. Translated: CAWSVGDRGSEQYF. V usage is TRBV30 and J usage is TRBJ2-7; 10 bases match TRBD1. This CDR3 has 14 residues. Looked up from germline, CDR1 is GTSNPN and CDR2 is SVGIG (reference sequence). Unmatched junction bases numbered 5, after V lost 0 bases and J lost 6 bases.

The CDR3 bases are TGTGCCAGCAGACCAGGGGGCAGGTTTGAAAAACTGTTTTTT. It yields the protein CASRPGGRFEKLFF. The rearrangement links TRBV6-5 to TRBJ1-4; 8 bases match TRBD1. Germline CDR1 and CDR2: MNHEY and SVGAGI. This CDR3 has 14 amino acids. V lost 6 bases to trimming and J lost 7 bases; unmatched junction nucleotides: 7.

The J gene is TRBJ2-1, the V gene TRBV18; 7 positions match TRBD2. The V gene end was trimmed by 11 bases and the J gene end by 0 bases; junction bases not matched to a gene: 7. Germline V CDR1 and CDR2: KGHSH, LQKENI. This CDR3 comprises 14 residues. CDR3 sequence (DNA): TGTGCCGGGAGGGGCGTAGGCTCCTACAATGAGCAGTTCTTC. Protein sequence: CAGRGVGSYNEQFF.

The J gene is TRBJ2-5, the V gene TRBV9; D uncertain. Trimming removed 0 bases from V and 5 bases from J, with 8 bases in between. There are 13 residues in the CDR3. The V gene's germline CDR1 is SGDLS and CDR2 YYNGEE. The CDR3 sequence: CASSVGADETQYF. Here the CDR3 DNA reads TGTGCCAGCAGCGTAGGTGCGGATGAGACCCAGTACTTC.

As for this clone: Other DNA sequences in this specimen translate into the identical CDR3. This chain links TRBV9 with TRBJ2-3; the match to TRBD2 covers 13 bases. Germline V lookup: CDR1 SGDLS, CDR2 YYNGEE. This CDR3 is 16 amino acids long. Germline trimming cut 3 bases from V and 3 bases from J; bases unmatched to any gene: 4. The CDR3 loop reads CASSGTSGSGTDTQYF. CDR3 bases: TGTGCCAGCAGCGGGACTAGCGGGAGTGGGACAGATACGCAGTATTTT.

This rearrangement joins TRBV7-9 to TRBJ1-1; possibly TRBD1 for D (5 bases). Trimming stripped 4 bases from V and 0 bases from J, with 9 bases between. This CDR3 has 14 amino acids. CDR1 is SEHNR, CDR2 FQNEAQ, per germline (reference sequence). The CDR3 sequence: CASSSRQMNTEAFF. As DNA, the CDR3 is TGTGCCAGCAGCTCCAGACAGATGAACACTGAAGCTTTCTTT.

J is TRBJ2-3 and V is TRBV30, with D possibly matching TRBD1 (8 bases). Germline-derived CDR1 and CDR2 are GTSNPN and SVGIG (reference sequence). V lost 7 bases, J lost 5 bases, and 13 bases lay in between. The CDR3 contains 12 residues. This chain's CDR3 is CAFNRGGDTQYF. The CDR3, as DNA: TGTGCCTTTAACAGGGGGGGAGATACGCAGTATTTT. Supplemented by reference TRBV30 and TRBJ2-3, the full variable domain reads SQTIHQWPATLVQPVGSPLSLECTVEGTSNPNLYWYRQAAGRGLQLLFYSVGIGQISSEVPQNLSASRPQDRQFILSSKKLLLSDSGFYLCAFNRGGDTQYFGPGTRLTVL.

J is TRBJ2-3 and V is TRBV4-1, with 15 bases fitting TRBD2. This CDR3 region has 19 residues. Looked up from germline, CDR1 is MGHRA and CDR2 is YSYEKL. The J segment lost 1 base and the V segment lost 1 base, leaving 6 bases of the junction unmatched. CDR3 protein: CASSQGTSGRVGGTDTQYF. The CDR3, as DNA: TGCGCCAGCAGCCAAGGGACTAGCGGGAGGGTAGGTGGCACAGATACGCAGTATTTT.

The chain employs TRBV6-5 and TRBJ2-1; D remains ambiguous. This CDR3 is built from 14 residues. V was cut by 0 bases and J by 8 bases, with 11 bases left in between. CDR1 and CDR2 (germline): MNHEY, SVGAGI. The CDR3 coding sequence is TGTGCCAGCAGTTACTCTAGACAAACGGATGAGCAGTTCTTC. It is translated as CASSYSRQTDEQFF.